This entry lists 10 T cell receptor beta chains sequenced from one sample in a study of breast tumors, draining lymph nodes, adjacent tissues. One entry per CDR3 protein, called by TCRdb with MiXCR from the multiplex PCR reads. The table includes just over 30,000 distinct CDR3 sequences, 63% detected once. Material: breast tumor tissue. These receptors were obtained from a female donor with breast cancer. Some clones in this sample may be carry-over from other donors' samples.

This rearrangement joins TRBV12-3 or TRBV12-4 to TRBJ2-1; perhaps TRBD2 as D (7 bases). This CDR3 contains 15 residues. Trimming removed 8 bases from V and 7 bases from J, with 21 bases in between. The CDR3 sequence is CASGLGLEGGNEQFF. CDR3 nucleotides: TGTGCCAGCGGGCTCGGACTAGAGGGGGGGAATGAGCAGTTCTTC.

The CDR3 region is CATSSLKANYGYTF. The CDR3, as DNA: TGTGCCACCAGCAGTTTAAAAGCCAACTATGGCTACACCTTC. The V gene is TRBV15, the J gene TRBJ1-2; the D is unclear. Trimming removed 3 bases at V and 2 bases at J, with 10 bases between. The CDR3 runs 14 residues. The germline V gene has CDR1 LNHNV and CDR2 YYDKDF (reference sequence).

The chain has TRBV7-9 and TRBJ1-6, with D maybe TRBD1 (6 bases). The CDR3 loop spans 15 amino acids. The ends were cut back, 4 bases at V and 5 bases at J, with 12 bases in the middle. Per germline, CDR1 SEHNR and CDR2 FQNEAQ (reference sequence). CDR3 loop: CASSWGAVDNSPLHF. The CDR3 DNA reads TGTGCCAGCAGCTGGGGGGCTGTCGATAATTCACCCCTCCACTTT. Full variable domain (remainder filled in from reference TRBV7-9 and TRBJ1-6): DTGVSQNPRHKITKRGQNVTFRCDPISEHNRLYWYRQTLGQGPEFLTYFQNEAQLEKSRLLSDRFSAERPKGSFSTLEIQRTEQGDSAMYLCASSWGAVDNSPLHFGNGTRLTVT.

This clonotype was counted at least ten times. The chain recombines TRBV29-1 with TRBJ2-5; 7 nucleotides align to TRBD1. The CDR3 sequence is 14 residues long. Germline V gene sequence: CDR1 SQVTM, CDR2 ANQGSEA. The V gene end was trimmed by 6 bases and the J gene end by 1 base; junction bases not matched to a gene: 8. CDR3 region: CSVLDRVTQETQYF. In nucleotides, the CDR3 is TGCAGCGTCCTAGACAGGGTGACCCAAGAGACCCAGTACTTC.

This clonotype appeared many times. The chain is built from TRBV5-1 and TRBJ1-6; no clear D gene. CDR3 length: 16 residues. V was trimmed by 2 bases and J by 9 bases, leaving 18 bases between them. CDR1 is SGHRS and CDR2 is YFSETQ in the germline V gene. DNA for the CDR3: TGCGCCAGCAGCTTATCGTCGCGAGGTAGTAGTTCACCCCTCCACTTT. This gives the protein CASSLSSRGSSSPLHF.

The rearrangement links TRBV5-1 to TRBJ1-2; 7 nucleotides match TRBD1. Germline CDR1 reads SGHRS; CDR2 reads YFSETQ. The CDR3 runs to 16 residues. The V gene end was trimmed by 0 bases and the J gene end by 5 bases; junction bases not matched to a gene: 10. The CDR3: CASSLAATGRIYGYTF. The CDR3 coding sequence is TGCGCCAGCAGCTTGGCGGCGACAGGGAGGATATATGGCTACACCTTC.

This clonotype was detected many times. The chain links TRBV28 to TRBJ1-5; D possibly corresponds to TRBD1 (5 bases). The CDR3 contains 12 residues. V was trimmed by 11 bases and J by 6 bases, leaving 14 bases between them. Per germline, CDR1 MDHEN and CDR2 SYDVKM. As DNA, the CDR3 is TGTGCCTCGTTGAGCAGGGTTCAGCCCCAGCATTTT. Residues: CASLSRVQPQHF. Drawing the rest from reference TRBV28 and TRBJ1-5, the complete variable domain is DVKVTQSSRYLVKRTGEKVFLECVQDMDHENMFWYRQDPGLGLRLIYFSYDVKMKEKGDIPEGYSVSREKKERFSLILESASTNQTSMYLCASLSRVQPQHFGDGTRLSIL.

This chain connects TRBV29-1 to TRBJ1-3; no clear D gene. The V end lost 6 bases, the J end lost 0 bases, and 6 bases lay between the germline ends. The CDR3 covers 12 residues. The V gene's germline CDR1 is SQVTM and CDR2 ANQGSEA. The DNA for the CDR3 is TGCAGCGTCTCAATCTCTGGAAACACCATATATTTT. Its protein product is CSVSISGNTIYF. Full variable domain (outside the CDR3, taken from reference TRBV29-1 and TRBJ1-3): SAVISQKPSRDICQRGTSLTIQCQVDSQVTMMFWYRQQPGQSLTLIATANQGSEATYESGFVIDKFPISRPNLTFSTLTVSNMSPEDSSIYLCSVSISGNTIYFGEGSWLTVV.

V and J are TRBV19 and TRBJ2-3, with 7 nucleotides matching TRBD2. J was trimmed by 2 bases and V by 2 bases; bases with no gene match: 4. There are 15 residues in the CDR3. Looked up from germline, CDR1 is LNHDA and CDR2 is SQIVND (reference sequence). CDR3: CASSILAGVTDTQYF. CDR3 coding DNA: TGTGCCAGTAGTATATTGGCGGGAGTCACAGATACGCAGTATTTT.

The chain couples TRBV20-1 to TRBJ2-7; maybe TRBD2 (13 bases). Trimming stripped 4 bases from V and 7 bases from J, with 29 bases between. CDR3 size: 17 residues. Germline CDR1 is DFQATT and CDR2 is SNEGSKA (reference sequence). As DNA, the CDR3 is TGCAGTGCTATGTGGACTAGCGGGGGACAGGGGGCGCGGGAGCAGTACTTC. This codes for CSAMWTSGGQGAREQYF.